The clone carrying this TCR beta chain was observed a few times. The antigen remains undetermined. These data originate in a study of response to subunit inactivated influenza vaccine. Study outcomes and limitations: Each seasonal influenza vaccination, the authors suggested, recruits few new T cells.

TCRdb used MiXCR to reprocess the RT-PCR reads, holding one entry per CDR3 protein. The sample consists of about 620,000 distinct CDR3 sequences, approximately 10% of them appearing once. The starting material was PBMCs from blood, obtained on the day of vaccination. The receptor was isolated from a man in his fifties who received an inactivated influenza vaccine.

As DNA, the CDR3 is TGTGCCAGCGGGGGAGGATACGAGCAGTACTTC. This sequence encodes CASGGGYEQYF. The gene calls are TRBV28 and TRBJ2-7; possibly TRBD2 for D (6 bases). CDR1 and CDR2 from the germline V gene are MDHEN and SYDVKM. The CDR3 runs to 11 residues. V lost 8 bases to trimming and J lost 4 bases, with 9 bases between them.